This record concerns one T cell receptor beta chain sequence. The source of the sample is a study of blood T cell repertoires in COVID-19. Study summary: The United States, Italy and Spain supplied acute and convalescent COVID-19 samples. T cells, B-cell-depleted T cells, or PBMCs supplied cDNA or gDNA.

Authors' processing steps: Nucleated cell counts were estimated from reference gene primer amplification. The method was immunoSEQ multiplex PCR; TCRdb's version includes in-frame clones alone and lacks a portion of them. V, J and clone size were drawn from that table, and D and trimming were deduced from the DNA. Counted here are roughly 190,000 clones, 85% occurring once; the ten biggest clones make up approximately 8%. This CDR3 has 15 residues. Trimming removed 4 bases at V and 5 bases at J, with 18 bases between. Germline CDR1 reads SGDLS; CDR2 reads YYNGEE. The receptor was derived from a woman aged 55-70 years with acute or convalescent COVID-19. The chain couples TRBV9 to TRBJ1-1; D might be TRBD1 (5 bases). Sample: peripheral blood. For the CDR3, the DNA is TGTGCCAGCAGCCCGGGGGACTCTCGAGGGACTGAAGCTTTCTTT. Residues: CASSPGDSRGTEAFF.